This TCR beta chain is from a study of cytomegalovirus exposure and HLA in healthy donors. General study results and limits: With high specificity and sensitivity, the classifier reportedly diagnosed cytomegalovirus status. A list of 164 TCR beta chains associated with cytomegalovirus was given. Usually a TCR sequence was rare, but some public TCRs were found in many donors. CMV antigen specificity was confirmed in vitro for a few CMV-associated chains.

Profiling relied on immunoSEQ multiplex PCR, and the TCRdb table lists in-frame clones only, not all of them. The sample shows about 160,000 clones, around 82% of them seen only once. This CDR3 contains 16 residues. V gave up 0 bases and J gave up 7 bases; unmatched junction bases: 4. CDR1 SGHVS and CDR2 FQNEAQ come from the germline V gene. As for this clone: The antigen is unknown.

Sequenced sample: PBMCs. V gene TRBV7-8 combines with J gene TRBJ2-5, with TRBD2 matching 14 bases. This sequence was found in a man younger than 45 in good health and CMV-seropositive. CDR3 sequence (DNA): TGTGCCAGCAGCTTAGCGACTAGCGGGGGGGCTGGGACCCAGTACTTC. This gives the protein CASSLATSGGAGTQYF.